The next 5 T cell receptor beta chains were all read from a single sample in a study of shared clonotypes between healthy human individuals. Sequencing was performed with immunoSEQ multiplex PCR; in TCRdb, only in-frame clones are kept and a portion is missing. This sample has hundreds of thousands of clones, with more than 70% found just once. Sequenced input: memory CD4+ T cells sorted from blood. Regarding subset: CD45RA-negative fraction. These receptors originate from a woman under 40 in good health.

This rearrangement joins TRBV7-6 to TRBJ1-4; 9 positions agree with TRBD1. The CDR3 consists of 14 residues. V lost 5 bases and J lost 5; bases outside the gene matches: 3. Looked up from germline, CDR1 is SGHVS and CDR2 is FNYEAQ. The CDR3 coding sequence is TGTGCCAGCAGCATTGGACAGGGGAATGAAAAACTGTTTTTT. As protein: CASSIGQGNEKLFF.

This clone was recorded once. V and J are TRBV19 and TRBJ2-7; D unclear. The CDR3 is 14 residues long. From germline, CDR1 is LNHDA and CDR2 SQIVND (reference sequence). Trimming shortened V by 6 bases and J by 3 bases, and 15 bases separated the two germline ends. The CDR3 sequence is CASRQAGPYYEQYF. DNA for the CDR3: TGTGCCAGTAGACAAGCCGGGCCCTACTACGAGCAGTACTTC.

The chain couples TRBV7-8 to TRBJ1-1; D is ambiguous. Germline lookup yields CDR1 SGHVS and CDR2 FQNEAQ. V shed 0 bases and J shed 7 bases, with 12 bases lying between them. The CDR3 is made up of 14 amino acids. CDR3 region: CASSLATASGEAFF. CDR3 nucleotide sequence: TGTGCCAGCAGCTTAGCGACGGCCAGTGGTGAAGCTTTCTTT.

This chain connects TRBV19 to TRBJ2-2, with a possible D match to TRBD1 (6 bases). CDR1 LNHDA and CDR2 SQIVND come from the germline V gene (reference sequence). Trimming took off 3 bases at V and 2 bases at J, with 10 bases between the two ends. The CDR3 totals 15 residues. CDR3 sequence: CASSITGTNTGELFF. In DNA form, the CDR3 reads TGTGCCAGTAGTATCACAGGGACCAACACCGGGGAGCTGTTTTTT.

The CDR3 nucleotides read TGCGCCAGCAGCTTGGTCGGGTCGGGGGAGCCCCAGCATTTT. This gives the protein CASSLVGSGEPQHF. This chain links TRBV5-1 with TRBJ1-5; possibly TRBD1 for D (5 bases). Trimming pared 0 bases from V and 8 bases from J, leaving 12 bases between. The CDR3 is 14 amino acids. The V gene's germline CDR1 is SGHRS and CDR2 YFSETQ.